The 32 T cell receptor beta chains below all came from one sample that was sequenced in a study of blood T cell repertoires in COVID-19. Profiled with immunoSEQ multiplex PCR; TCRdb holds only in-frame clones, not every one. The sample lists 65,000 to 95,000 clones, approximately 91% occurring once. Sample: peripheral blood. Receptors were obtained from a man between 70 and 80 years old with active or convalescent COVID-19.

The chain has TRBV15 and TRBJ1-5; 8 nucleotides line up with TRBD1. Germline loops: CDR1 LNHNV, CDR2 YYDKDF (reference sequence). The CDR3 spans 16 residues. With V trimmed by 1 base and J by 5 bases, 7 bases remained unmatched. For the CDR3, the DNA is TGTGCCACCAGCAGAGGGAGGACAGGGAGGCATCAGCCCCAGCATTTT. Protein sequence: CATSRGRTGRHQPQHF.

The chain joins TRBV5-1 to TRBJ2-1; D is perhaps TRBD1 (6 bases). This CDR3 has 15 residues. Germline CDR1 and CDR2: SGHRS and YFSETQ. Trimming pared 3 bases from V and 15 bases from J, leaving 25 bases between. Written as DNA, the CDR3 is TGCGCCAGCAGCTCTGACGGGACACTCGTTGTGGAGGCGTTCTTC. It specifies CASSSDGTLVVEAFF.

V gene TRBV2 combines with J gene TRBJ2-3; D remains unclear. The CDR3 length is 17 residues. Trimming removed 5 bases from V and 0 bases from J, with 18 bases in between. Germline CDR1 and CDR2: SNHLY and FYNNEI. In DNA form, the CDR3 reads TGTGCCAGCAGTTCCTGGGTCACAGCAAAAAGCACAGATACGCAGTATTTT. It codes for CASSSWVTAKSTDTQYF.

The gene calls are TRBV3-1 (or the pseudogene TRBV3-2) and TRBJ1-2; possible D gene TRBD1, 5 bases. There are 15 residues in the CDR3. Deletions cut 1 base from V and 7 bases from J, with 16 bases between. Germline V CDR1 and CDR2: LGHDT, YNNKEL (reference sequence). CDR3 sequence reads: CASSQGYTRGTGYTF. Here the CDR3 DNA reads TGTGCCAGCAGCCAAGGTTATACCCGCGGGACTGGCTACACCTTC.

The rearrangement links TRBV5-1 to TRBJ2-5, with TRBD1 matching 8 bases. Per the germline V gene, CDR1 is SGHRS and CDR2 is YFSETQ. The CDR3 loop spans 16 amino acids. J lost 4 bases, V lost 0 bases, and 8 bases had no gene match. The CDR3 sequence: CASSLDPGGIGETQYF. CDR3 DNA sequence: TGCGCCAGCAGCTTGGATCCAGGGGGCATTGGAGAGACCCAGTACTTC.

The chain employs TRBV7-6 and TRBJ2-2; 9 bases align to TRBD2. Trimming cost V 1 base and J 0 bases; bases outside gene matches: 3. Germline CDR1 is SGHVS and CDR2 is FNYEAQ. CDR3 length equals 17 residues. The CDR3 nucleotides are TGTGCCAGCAGCTTAGGAAGACTAGCGGCGAACACCGGGGAGCTGTTTTTT. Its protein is CASSLGRLAANTGELFF. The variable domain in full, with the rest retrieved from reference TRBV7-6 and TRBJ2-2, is GAGVSQSPRYKVTKRGQDVALRCDPISGHVSLYWYRQALGQGPEFLTYFNYEAQQDKSGLPNDRFSAERPEGSISTLTIQRTEQRDSAMYRCASSLGRLAANTGELFFGEGSRLTVL.

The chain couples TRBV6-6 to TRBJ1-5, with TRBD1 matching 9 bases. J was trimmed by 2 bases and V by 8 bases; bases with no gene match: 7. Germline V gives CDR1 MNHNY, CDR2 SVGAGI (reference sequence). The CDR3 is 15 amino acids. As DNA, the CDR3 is TGTGCCAGCGACCCGGGACAGGGCGGCAATCAGCCCCAGCATTTT. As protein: CASDPGQGGNQPQHF.

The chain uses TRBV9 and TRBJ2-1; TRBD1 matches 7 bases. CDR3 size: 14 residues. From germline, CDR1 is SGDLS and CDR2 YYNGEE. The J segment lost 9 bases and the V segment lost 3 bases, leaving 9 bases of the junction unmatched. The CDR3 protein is CASSAWTGFAEQFF. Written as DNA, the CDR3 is TGTGCCAGCAGCGCCTGGACAGGTTTTGCTGAGCAGTTCTTC.

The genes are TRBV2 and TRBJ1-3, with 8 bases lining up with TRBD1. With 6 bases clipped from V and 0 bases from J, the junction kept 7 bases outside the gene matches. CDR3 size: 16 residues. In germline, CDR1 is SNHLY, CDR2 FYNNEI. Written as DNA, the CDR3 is TGTGCCAGCAGCGGACAGGGAAGGGCCTCTGGAAACACCATATATTTT. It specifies CASSGQGRASGNTIYF.

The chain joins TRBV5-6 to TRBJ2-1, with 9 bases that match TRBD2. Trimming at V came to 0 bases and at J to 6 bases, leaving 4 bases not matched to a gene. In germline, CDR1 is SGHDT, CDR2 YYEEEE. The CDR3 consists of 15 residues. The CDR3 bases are TGTGCCAGCAGCTTGGGGCTAGCGGGGACCAATGAGCAGTTCTTC. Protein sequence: CASSLGLAGTNEQFF.

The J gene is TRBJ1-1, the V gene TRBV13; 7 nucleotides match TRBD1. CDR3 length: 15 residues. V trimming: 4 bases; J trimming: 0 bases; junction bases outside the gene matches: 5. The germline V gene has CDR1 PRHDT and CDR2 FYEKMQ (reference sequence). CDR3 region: CASSSTGLLNTEAFF. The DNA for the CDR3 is TGTGCCAGCAGCTCGACAGGGCTCCTGAACACTGAAGCTTTCTTT. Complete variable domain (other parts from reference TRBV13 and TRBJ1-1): AAGVIQSPRHLIKEKRETATLKCYPIPRHDTVYWYQQGPGQDPQFLISFYEKMQSDKGSIPDRFSAQQFSDYHSELNMSSLELGDSALYFCASSSTGLLNTEAFFGQGTRLTVV.

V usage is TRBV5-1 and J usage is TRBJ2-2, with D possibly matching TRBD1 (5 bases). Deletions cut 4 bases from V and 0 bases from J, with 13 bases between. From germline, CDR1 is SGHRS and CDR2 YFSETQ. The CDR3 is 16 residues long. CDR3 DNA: TGCGCCAGCAGCATAACAGGAGTTCCGAACACCGGGGAGCTGTTTTTT. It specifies CASSITGVPNTGELFF.

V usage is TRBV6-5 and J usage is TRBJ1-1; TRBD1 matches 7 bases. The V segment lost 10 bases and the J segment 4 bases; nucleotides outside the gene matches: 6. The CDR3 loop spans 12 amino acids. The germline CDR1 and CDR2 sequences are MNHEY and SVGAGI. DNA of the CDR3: TGTGCCACTACAGGGGTAGGCACTGAAGCTTTCTTT. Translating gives CATTGVGTEAFF.

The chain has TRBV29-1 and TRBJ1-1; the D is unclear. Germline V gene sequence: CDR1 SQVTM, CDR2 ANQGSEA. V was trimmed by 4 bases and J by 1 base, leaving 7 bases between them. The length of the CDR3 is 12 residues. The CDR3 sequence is CSVGSPNTEAFF. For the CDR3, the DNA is TGCAGCGTTGGGAGCCCGAACACTGAAGCTTTCTTT. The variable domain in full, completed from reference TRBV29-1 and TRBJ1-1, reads SAVISQKPSRDICQRGTSLTIQCQVDSQVTMMFWYRQQPGQSLTLIATANQGSEATYESGFVIDKFPISRPNLTFSTLTVSNMSPEDSSIYLCSVGSPNTEAFFGQGTRLTVV.

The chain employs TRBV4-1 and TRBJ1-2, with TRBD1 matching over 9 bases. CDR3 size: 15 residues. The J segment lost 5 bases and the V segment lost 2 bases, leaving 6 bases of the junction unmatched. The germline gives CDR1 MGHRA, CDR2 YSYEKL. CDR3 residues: CASSQIFGQGYGYTF. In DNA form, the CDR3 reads TGCGCCAGCAGCCAAATATTTGGACAGGGGTATGGCTACACCTTC.

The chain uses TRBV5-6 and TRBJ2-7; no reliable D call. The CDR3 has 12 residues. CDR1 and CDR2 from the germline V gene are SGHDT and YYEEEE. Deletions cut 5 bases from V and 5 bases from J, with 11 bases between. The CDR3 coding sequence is TGTGCCAGCAGTCATCCCCGAGACGAGCAGTACTTC. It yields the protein CASSHPRDEQYF.

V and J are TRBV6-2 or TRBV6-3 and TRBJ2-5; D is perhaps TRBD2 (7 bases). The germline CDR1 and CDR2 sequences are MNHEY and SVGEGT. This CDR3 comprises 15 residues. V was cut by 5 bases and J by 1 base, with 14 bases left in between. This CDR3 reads CASSTPRGLQETQYF. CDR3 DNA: TGTGCCAGCAGTACTCCGCGGGGGCTCCAAGAGACCCAGTACTTC.

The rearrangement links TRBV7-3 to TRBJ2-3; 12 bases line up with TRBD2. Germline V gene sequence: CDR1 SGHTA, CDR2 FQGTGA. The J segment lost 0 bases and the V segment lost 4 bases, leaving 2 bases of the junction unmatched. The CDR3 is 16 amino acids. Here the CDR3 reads CASSSGTSGSTDTQYF. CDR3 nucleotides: TGTGCCAGCAGCTCCGGGACTAGCGGGAGCACAGATACGCAGTATTTT.

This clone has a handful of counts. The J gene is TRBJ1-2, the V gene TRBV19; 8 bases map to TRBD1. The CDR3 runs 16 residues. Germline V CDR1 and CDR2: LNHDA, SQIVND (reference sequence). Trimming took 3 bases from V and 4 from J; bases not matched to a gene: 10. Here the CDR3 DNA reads TGTGCCAGTAGTATTCCCGGGACAGGCACCATCTATGGCTACACCTTC. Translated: CASSIPGTGTIYGYTF.

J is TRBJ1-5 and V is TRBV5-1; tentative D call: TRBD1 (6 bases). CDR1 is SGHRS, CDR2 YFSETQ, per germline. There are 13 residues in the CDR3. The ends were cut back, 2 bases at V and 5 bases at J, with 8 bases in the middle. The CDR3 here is CASSLGGDQPQHF. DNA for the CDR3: TGCGCCAGCAGCTTAGGGGGGGATCAGCCCCAGCATTTT.

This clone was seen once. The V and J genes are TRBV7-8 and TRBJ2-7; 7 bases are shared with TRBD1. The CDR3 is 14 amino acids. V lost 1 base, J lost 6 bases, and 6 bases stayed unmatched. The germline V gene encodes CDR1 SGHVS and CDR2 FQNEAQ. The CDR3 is CASSLGGTALEQYF. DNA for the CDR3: TGTGCCAGCAGCTTAGGTGGGACAGCCCTCGAGCAGTACTTC.

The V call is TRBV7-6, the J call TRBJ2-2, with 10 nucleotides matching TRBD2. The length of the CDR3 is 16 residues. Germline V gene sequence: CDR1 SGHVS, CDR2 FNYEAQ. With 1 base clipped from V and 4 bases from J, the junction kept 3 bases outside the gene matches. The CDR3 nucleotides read TGTGCCAGCAGCTTAGAAGCGGGGGGGATCACCGGGGAGCTGTTTTTT. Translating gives CASSLEAGGITGELFF.

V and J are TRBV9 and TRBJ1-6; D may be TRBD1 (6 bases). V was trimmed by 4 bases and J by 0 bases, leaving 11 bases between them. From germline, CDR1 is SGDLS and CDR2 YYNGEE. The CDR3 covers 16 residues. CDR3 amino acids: CASSPGGGSYNSPLHF. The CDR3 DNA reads TGTGCCAGCAGCCCGGGAGGGGGCTCCTATAATTCACCCCTCCACTTT. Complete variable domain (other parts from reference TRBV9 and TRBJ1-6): DSGVTQTPKHLITATGQRVTLRCSPRSGDLSVYWYQQSLDQGLQFLIQYYNGEERAKGNILERFSAQQFPDLHSELNLSSLELGDSALYFCASSPGGGSYNSPLHFGNGTRLTVT.

The DNA of the CDR3 is TGTGCCAGCAGTGAGGGACAGTACTACAATGAGCAGTTCTTC. It encodes CASSEGQYYNEQFF. This chain uses TRBV6-1 with TRBJ2-1, with 7 nucleotides matching TRBD1. The germline V gene has CDR1 MNHNS and CDR2 SASEGT. V trimming: 3 bases; J trimming: 3 bases; junction bases outside the gene matches: 2. The CDR3 runs to 14 residues.

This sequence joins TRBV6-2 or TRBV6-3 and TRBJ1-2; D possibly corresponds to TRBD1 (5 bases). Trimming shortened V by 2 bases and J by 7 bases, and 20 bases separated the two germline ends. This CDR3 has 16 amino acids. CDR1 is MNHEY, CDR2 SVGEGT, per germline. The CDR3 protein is CASSYDPGRLPSGYTF. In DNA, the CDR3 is TGTGCCAGCAGTTACGATCCAGGGCGGCTCCCTAGTGGCTACACCTTC.

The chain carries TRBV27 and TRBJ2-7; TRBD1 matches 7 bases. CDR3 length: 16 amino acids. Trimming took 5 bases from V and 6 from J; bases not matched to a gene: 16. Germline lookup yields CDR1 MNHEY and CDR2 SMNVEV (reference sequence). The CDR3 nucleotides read TGTGCCAGCAGTCCGACCTCCGGGACAGCAGCGATCGAGCAGTACTTC. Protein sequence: CASSPTSGTAAIEQYF.

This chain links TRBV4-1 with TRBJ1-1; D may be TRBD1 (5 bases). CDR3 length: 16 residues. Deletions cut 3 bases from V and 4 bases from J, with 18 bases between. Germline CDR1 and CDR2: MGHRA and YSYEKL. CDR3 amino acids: CASSQEGHKAATEAFF. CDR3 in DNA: TGCGCCAGCAGCCAGGAGGGGCATAAAGCGGCCACTGAAGCTTTCTTT.

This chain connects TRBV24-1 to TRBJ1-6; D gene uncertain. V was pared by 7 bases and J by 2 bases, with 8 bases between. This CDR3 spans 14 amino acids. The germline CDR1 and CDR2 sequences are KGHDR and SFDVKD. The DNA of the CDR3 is TGTGCCACCAGCGAGGGCCCCTATAATTCACCCCTCCACTTT. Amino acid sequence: CATSEGPYNSPLHF.

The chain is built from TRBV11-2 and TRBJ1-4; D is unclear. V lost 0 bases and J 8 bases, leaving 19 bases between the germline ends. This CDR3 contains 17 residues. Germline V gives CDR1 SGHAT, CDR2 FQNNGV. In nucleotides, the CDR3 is TGTGCCAGCAGCTTAGATCCCCGGCGGAGCCGCTACGAAAAACTGTTTTTT. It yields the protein CASSLDPRRSRYEKLFF.

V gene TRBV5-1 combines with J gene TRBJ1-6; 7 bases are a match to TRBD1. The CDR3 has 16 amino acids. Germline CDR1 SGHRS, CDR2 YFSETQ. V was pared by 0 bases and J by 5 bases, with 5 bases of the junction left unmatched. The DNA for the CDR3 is TGCGCCAGCAGCTTGGTAGGGCAGGGGGATAATTCACCCCTCCACTTT. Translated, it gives CASSLVGQGDNSPLHF.

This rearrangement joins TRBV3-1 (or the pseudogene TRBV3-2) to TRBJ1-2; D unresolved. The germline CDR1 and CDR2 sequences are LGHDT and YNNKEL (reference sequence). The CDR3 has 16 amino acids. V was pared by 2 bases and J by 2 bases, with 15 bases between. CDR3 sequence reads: CASSQTGFGLNYGYTF. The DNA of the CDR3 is TGTGCCAGCAGCCAAACGGGGTTTGGGCTCAACTATGGCTACACCTTC.

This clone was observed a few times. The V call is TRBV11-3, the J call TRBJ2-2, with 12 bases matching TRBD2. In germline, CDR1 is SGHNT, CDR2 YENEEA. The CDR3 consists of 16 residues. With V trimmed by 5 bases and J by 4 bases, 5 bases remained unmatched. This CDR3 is CASSTGLAGFTGELFF. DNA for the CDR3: TGTGCCAGCAGCACCGGACTAGCGGGGTTCACCGGGGAGCTGTTTTTT.